The 14 T cell receptor beta chains reported below all come from one sample, sequenced in a study of cytomegalovirus exposure and HLA in healthy donors. PCR involved 60 Vbeta and 13 Jbeta primers. Profiled with immunoSEQ multiplex PCR; TCRdb holds only in-frame clones, not every one. The data contain around 200,000 clones, under 80% of them singletons. Sequenced material: PBMCs. All receptors derive from a female donor in good health and CMV-seronegative.

The gene calls are TRBV28 and TRBJ1-1; tentatively, D is TRBD1 (6 bases). CDR1 MDHEN and CDR2 SYDVKM come from the germline V gene. The CDR3 consists of 13 residues. V lost 5 bases, J lost 3 bases, and 10 bases lay in between. CDR3 bases: TGTGCCAGCAGTCCGCAGGGGTACACTGAAGCTTTCTTT. Translating it yields CASSPQGYTEAFF.

V is TRBV5-1 and J is TRBJ1-1, with a weak D call TRBD1 (6 bases). V lost 3 bases and J 1 base, leaving 7 bases between the germline ends. There are 13 residues in the CDR3. Germline-derived CDR1 and CDR2 are SGHRS and YFSETQ. CDR3 sequence reads: CASSSTGNTEAFF. CDR3 coding DNA: TGCGCCAGCAGCTCGACAGGGAACACTGAAGCTTTCTTT.

The chain recombines TRBV5-4 with TRBJ1-4; TRBD1 matches at 7 bases. The CDR3 runs 15 residues. Germline assignment: CDR1 SGHNT and CDR2 YYREEE (reference sequence). The V and J ends lost 3 bases and 5 bases, in that order; junction bases with no gene match: 7. The CDR3 sequence: CASSWEQGGNEKLFF. The CDR3 coding sequence is TGTGCCAGCAGCTGGGAGCAGGGGGGAAATGAAAAACTGTTTTTT.

V gene TRBV7-6 combines with J gene TRBJ2-2; 10 bases align to TRBD2. With V trimmed by 1 base and J by 7 bases, 3 bases remained unmatched. Germline V gene sequence: CDR1 SGHVS, CDR2 FNYEAQ. CDR3 length equals 15 residues. CDR3 in amino acids: CASSLVPSGSGELFF. Written as DNA, the CDR3 is TGTGCCAGCAGCTTAGTGCCTAGCGGGAGCGGGGAGCTGTTTTTT.

The chain recombines TRBV11-2 with TRBJ1-4, with TRBD1 as a possible D gene (5 bases). Trimming stripped 5 bases from V and 7 bases from J, with 8 bases between. This CDR3 region has 12 residues. The V gene's germline CDR1 is SGHAT and CDR2 FQNNGV. CDR3 in amino acids: CASSLGGEKLFF. CDR3 DNA: TGTGCCAGCAGCCTGGGGGGTGAAAAACTGTTTTTT.

The J gene is TRBJ1-4, the V gene TRBV11-2; maybe TRBD1 (6 bases). This CDR3 is built from 16 residues. The V gene's germline CDR1 is SGHAT and CDR2 FQNNGV. With 2 bases removed from V and 6 bases from J, the gap between germline ends came to 16 bases. CDR3: CASSLSGGPRDEKLFF. The CDR3 DNA reads TGTGCCAGCAGCTTAAGCGGGGGGCCTAGGGATGAAAAACTGTTTTTT.

This clone was detected only once. V gene TRBV6-5 combines with J gene TRBJ2-5; D is unclear. There are 15 residues in the CDR3. Germline assignment: CDR1 MNHEY and CDR2 SVGAGI. Trimming removed 4 bases from V and 2 bases from J, with 14 bases in between. The CDR3 spells CASSSRYGSQETQYF. The CDR3 nucleotides read TGTGCCAGCAGTTCCCGTTATGGCTCTCAAGAGACCCAGTACTTC.

The rearrangement joins TRBV7-2 to TRBJ1-5; 8 bases line up with TRBD1. CDR1 is SGHTA, CDR2 FQGNSA, per germline. There are 14 residues in the CDR3. With 5 bases clipped from V and 7 bases from J, the junction kept 7 bases outside the gene matches. The CDR3 sequence is CASSPGQVEQPQHF. The CDR3 nucleotides read TGTGCCAGCAGCCCGGGACAGGTTGAACAGCCCCAGCATTTT. The entire variable domain, with the rest obtained from reference TRBV7-2 and TRBJ1-5, is as follows: GAGVSQSPSNKVTEKGKDVELRCDPISGHTALYWYRQSLGQGLEFLIYFQGNSAPDKSGLPSDRFSAERTGGSVSTLTIQRTQQEDSAVYLCASSPGQVEQPQHFGDGTRLSIL.

The J gene is TRBJ2-1, the V gene TRBV9; 9 nucleotides line up with TRBD2. Germline CDR1 is SGDLS and CDR2 is YYNGEE. Losses at the gene ends were 0 bases for V and 7 bases for J; bases not matched to a gene: 8. This CDR3 has 16 amino acids. CDR3 DNA sequence: TGTGCCAGCAGCGTAGACGGCGGGGGGGCCTTAAATGAGCAGTTCTTC. Residues: CASSVDGGGALNEQFF.

This clone occurred a few times. Additional DNA sequences in this sample encode the identical CDR3. The chain is built from TRBV5-1 and TRBJ1-1, with 11 bases matching TRBD1. The CDR3 is 14 amino acids. The V gene end was trimmed by 3 bases and the J gene end by 4 bases; junction bases not matched to a gene: 2. Per the germline V gene, CDR1 is SGHRS and CDR2 is YFSETQ. CDR3 nucleotide sequence: TGCGCCAGCAGCTCGGGACAGGGGGGCACTGAAGCTTTCTTT. Translation: CASSSGQGGTEAFF.

The genes are TRBV7-6 and TRBJ1-5; the D gene is possibly TRBD1 (6 bases). Trimming shortened V by 4 bases and J by 0 bases, and 19 bases separated the two germline ends. Germline V lookup: CDR1 SGHVS, CDR2 FNYEAQ. CDR3 size: 18 residues. This chain's CDR3 is CASSSLGGRFGSNQPQHF. In DNA form, the CDR3 reads TGTGCCAGCAGCTCCCTCGGGGGGCGGTTTGGTAGCAATCAGCCCCAGCATTTT.

There are a few counts of this clone. One end of the junction fails to match germline, which may point to a read error. The rearrangement uses TRBV7-9 and TRBJ1-4; 8 bases map to TRBD1. CDR1 is SEHNR, CDR2 FQNEAQ, per germline (reference sequence). This CDR3 comprises 16 residues. Here the CDR3 reads CASSLDVGTGSEKLFF. The CDR3 DNA reads TGTGCCAGCAGCTTAGATGTCGGGACAGGAAGTGAAAAGCTGTTTTTT.

The rearrangement links TRBV7-2 to TRBJ2-3; 14 bases line up with TRBD2. From germline, CDR1 is SGHTA and CDR2 FQGNSA. The CDR3 loop spans 18 amino acids. The V segment lost 3 bases and the J segment 0 bases; nucleotides outside the gene matches: 5. Written as DNA, the CDR3 is TGTGCCAGCAGCTTTTGGACTAGCGGGGGGAGTAGCACAGATACGCAGTATTTT. It yields the protein CASSFWTSGGSSTDTQYF.

The chain carries TRBV7-3 and TRBJ2-7, with D tentatively TRBD2 (5 bases). The CDR3 is 14 amino acids. Per the germline V gene, CDR1 is SGHTA and CDR2 is FQGTGA. Trimming removed 2 bases from V and 2 bases from J, with 10 bases in between. CDR3 nucleotide sequence: TGTGCCAGCAGCTTAGCGGCCGGGGCCTACGAGCAGTACTTC. This translates into CASSLAAGAYEQYF.